One T cell receptor (beta chain) is described in this entry. No antigen is known for it. Only in-frame clones appear in the TCRdb table, and some are missing; sequencing was by immunoSEQ multiplex PCR. Of 2 million to 2.5 million clones listed, approximately 95% are singletons. Donors comprised only Caucasian adults living in Nashville, Tennessee. V was cut by 0 bases and J by 7 bases, with 8 bases left in between. The CDR3 runs to 14 residues. Germline values: CDR1 SGHRS, CDR2 YFSETQ. This entry belongs to a study of shared clonotypes between healthy human individuals. On the study more broadly: A couple of women and three men aged 18 to 49 served as donors. Regarding the study as a whole: The donor pool, a small one, limited the genetic and exposure-history diversity represented.

The genes are TRBV5-1 and TRBJ1-6, with unresolved D. The specimen was naive CD4+ T cells from PBMCs. Sample subset: CD45RA+ positively selected. This TCR was recovered from a man between 18 and 29 years old in good health. Some clones in this sample may be carry-over from other donors' samples. CDR3 sequence (DNA): TGCGCCAGCAGCTTGGAGGAGGCAAATTCACCCCTCCACTTT. The encoded protein is CASSLEEANSPLHF.